The entry below gives a single T cell receptor beta chain sequence along with its context. The antigen is unknown. The record originates from a study of T cells in Graves' hyperthyroidism and ophthalmopathy. Findings of the study overall: In blood, most of the thyroid clonotypes expanded above 0.001 were also present.

Clinicians diagnosed patients from clinical symptoms, serum thyroxine and TRAb, thyroid ultrasound and orbital computed tomography. Fresh peripheral blood, roughly 10 ml, was the source of the PBMCs. Looked up from germline, CDR1 is SGHKS and CDR2 is YYEKEE (reference sequence). The V gene end was trimmed by 3 bases and the J gene end by 2 bases; junction bases not matched to a gene: 6. The CDR3 extends over 15 amino acids. Using RNA transcripts as the source, TCR beta CDR3 regions were amplified. Primed by the HTBI set, a first-round RT-PCR was run on the TCR CDR3. TCRdb recomputed calls from the multiplex PCR reads with MiXCR, one row per CDR3 protein. The data contain about 720,000 distinct CDR3 sequences, under 20% of them singletons.

The TCR originated in a woman between 50 and 59 years old with Graves' hyperthyroidism that later progressed to Graves' ophthalmopathy. The specimen sequenced was blood. The chain links TRBV5-5 to TRBJ2-5, with 8 positions matching TRBD1. CDR3 coding DNA: TGTGCCAGCAGCTGGGGGTGGACAGGGCAAGAGACCCAGTACTTC. It specifies CASSWGWTGQETQYF.